The clone carrying this T cell receptor (beta chain) was recorded a few times. As processed by the authors: Estimation of nucleated cell counts was performed using reference gene primer amplification. The data were produced by immunoSEQ multiplex PCR, yet TCRdb's version contains in-frame clones alone and is incomplete. D and trimming come from the DNA, and the V and J calls and clone size come from that table. The data contain 140,000 to 150,000 clones, 80% of them singletons. The data were taken from a study of blood T cell repertoires in COVID-19. About the research overall: Acute and convalescent COVID-19 samples came from the United States, Italy and Spain. In each case, the material was cDNA or gDNA derived from T cells, B-cell-depleted T cells, or PBMCs.

This CDR3 spans 17 amino acids. CDR1 is SGHTA and CDR2 is FQGNSA in the germline V gene. The V gene lost 1 base and the J gene lost 3 bases, with 16 bases spanning the gap. The specimen sequenced was peripheral blood. The TCR sequence derives from a man in his 60s with active or convalescent COVID-19. J is TRBJ1-5 and V is TRBV7-2, with unresolved D. The chain's CDR3 is CASSLGGSSGLNQPQHF. The DNA for the CDR3 is TGTGCCAGCAGCTTAGGGGGTTCGTCAGGACTCAATCAGCCCCAGCATTTT.